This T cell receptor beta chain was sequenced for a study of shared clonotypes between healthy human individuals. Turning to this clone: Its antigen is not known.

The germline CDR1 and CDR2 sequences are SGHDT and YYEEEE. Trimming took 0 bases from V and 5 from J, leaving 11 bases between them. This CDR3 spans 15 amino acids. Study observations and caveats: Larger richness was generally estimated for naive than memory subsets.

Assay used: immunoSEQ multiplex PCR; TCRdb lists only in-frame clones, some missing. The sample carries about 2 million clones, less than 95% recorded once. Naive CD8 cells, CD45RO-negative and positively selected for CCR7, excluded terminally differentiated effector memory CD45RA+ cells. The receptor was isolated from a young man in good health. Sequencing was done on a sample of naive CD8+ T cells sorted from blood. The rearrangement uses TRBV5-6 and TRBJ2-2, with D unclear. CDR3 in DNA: TGTGCCAGCAGCTTGGCTGAGGACCGGACCGGGGAGCTGTTTTTT. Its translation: CASSLAEDRTGELFF.